The 25 T cell receptor beta chains listed next were all sequenced from one sample in a study of cytomegalovirus exposure and HLA in healthy donors. The PCR made use of 60 Vbeta and 13 Jbeta primers. Clones were read by immunoSEQ multiplex PCR, and TCRdb kept only the in-frame ones, dropping some. The sample lists 100,000 or so clones; approximately 80% were seen once. Sequenced input: PBMCs. These receptors originate from a human donor in good health.

This chain links TRBV6-5 with TRBJ2-5; 7 nucleotides align to TRBD1. The trim removed 2 bases at V and 7 bases at J, leaving 10 bases unmatched. CDR3 length: 15 residues. The germline V gene encodes CDR1 MNHEY and CDR2 SVGAGI. The CDR3 DNA sequence: TGTGCCAGCAGTTACCCAAGACAGGGAAAAGCGACCCAGTACTTC. Translation gives CASSYPRQGKATQYF.

This clone was seen only once. V gene TRBV14 combines with J gene TRBJ2-1; D might be TRBD2 (5 bases). V gave up 4 bases and J gave up 7 bases, with 11 bases separating them. Germline lookup yields CDR1 SGHDN and CDR2 FVKESK. The CDR3 runs to 13 residues. CDR3 DNA: TGTGCCAGCAGCCGAATACTAGTGAATGAGCAGTTCTTC. Encoded protein: CASSRILVNEQFF.

The rearrangement links TRBV6-5 to TRBJ2-1; 11 bases match TRBD2. CDR3 length: 16 residues. The J segment lost 7 bases and the V segment lost 3 bases, leaving 8 bases of the junction unmatched. Germline values: CDR1 MNHEY, CDR2 SVGAGI. Here the CDR3 reads CASSYGGTSGMNEQFF. CDR3 bases: TGTGCCAGCAGTTATGGCGGGACTAGCGGAATGAATGAGCAGTTCTTC.

This chain links TRBV2 with TRBJ2-7; TRBD2 is a possible D gene (6 bases). The germline V gene has CDR1 SNHLY and CDR2 FYNNEI. Deletions cut 4 bases from V and 3 bases from J, with 16 bases between. The CDR3 consists of 15 residues. The CDR3 sequence is CASSGSRIAVYEQYF. Here the CDR3 DNA reads TGTGCCAGCAGTGGGTCGAGGATAGCGGTCTACGAGCAGTACTTC.

The chain carries TRBV6-1 and TRBJ1-2, with a weak D call TRBD1 (6 bases). V lost 3 bases and J 9 bases, leaving 8 bases between the germline ends. The CDR3 extends over 11 amino acids. The germline CDR1 and CDR2 sequences are MNHNS and SASEGT. The CDR3 sequence is CASSDWDSYTF. In nucleotides, the CDR3 is TGTGCCAGCAGTGACTGGGACAGCTACACCTTC.

The V gene is TRBV7-6, the J gene TRBJ2-7, with D maybe TRBD2 (7 bases). The CDR3 sequence is 15 residues long. Trimming removed 1 base from V and 0 bases from J, with 10 bases in between. Germline V gives CDR1 SGHVS, CDR2 FNYEAQ. This CDR3 is CASSLERDTSYEQYF. As DNA, the CDR3 is TGTGCCAGCAGCTTAGAGCGGGACACCTCCTACGAGCAGTACTTC.

The V and J genes are TRBV18 and TRBJ2-3; no firm D call. The CDR3 loop spans 16 amino acids. The V end lost 0 bases, the J end lost 5 bases, and 15 bases lay between the germline ends. CDR1 KGHSH and CDR2 LQKENI come from the germline V gene. The CDR3 region has the DNA TGTGCCAGCTCACCACCGTCGGGTTTGCGCAAAGATACGCAGTATTTT. This codes for CASSPPSGLRKDTQYF.

This chain uses TRBV13 with TRBJ2-1; TRBD2 agrees at 12 bases. The CDR3 runs 17 residues. Per the germline V gene, CDR1 is PRHDT and CDR2 is FYEKMQ (reference sequence). The V and J ends lost 0 bases and 7 bases, in that order; junction bases with no gene match: 7. This chain's CDR3 is CASSLGLAGGPWNEQFF. For the CDR3, the DNA is TGTGCCAGCAGCTTAGGACTAGCGGGAGGCCCCTGGAATGAGCAGTTCTTC.

V and J are TRBV19 and TRBJ2-3; the match to TRBD2 covers 11 bases. Losses at the gene ends were 5 bases for V and 2 bases for J; bases not matched to a gene: 6. From germline, CDR1 is LNHDA and CDR2 SQIVND (reference sequence). The CDR3 runs 16 residues. DNA of the CDR3: TGTGCCAGTAGTCCTGGGACTAGCGGTCCCACAGATACGCAGTATTTT. Its translation is CASSPGTSGPTDTQYF.

This clone has only one observation. The V call is TRBV14, the J call TRBJ2-1; 7 nucleotides match TRBD2. Germline V gene data show CDR1 as SGHDN and CDR2 as FVKESK. There are 16 residues in the CDR3. The V and J ends lost 4 bases and 4 bases, in that order; junction bases with no gene match: 10. The CDR3 coding sequence is TGTGCCAGCAGCCGTATGGGGGGGGAGACATACAATGAGCAGTTCTTC. Translation gives CASSRMGGETYNEQFF.

The chain has TRBV6-6 and TRBJ2-3, with D possibly matching TRBD2 (6 bases). Germline CDR1 MNHNY, CDR2 SVGAGI (reference sequence). The CDR3 is 12 residues long. With 10 bases removed from V and 4 bases from J, the gap between germline ends came to 12 bases. The chain's CDR3 is CAIYGGPDTQYF. In nucleotides, the CDR3 is TGTGCCATTTACGGGGGTCCAGATACGCAGTATTTT.

This chain connects TRBV28 to TRBJ2-3; 10 nucleotides line up with TRBD2. The CDR3 contains 16 residues. Unmatched junction bases numbered 3, after V lost 3 bases and J lost 0 bases. Germline V gene data show CDR1 as MDHEN and CDR2 as SYDVKM. The CDR3 DNA sequence: TGTGCCAGCAGTTTGGGGACTAGCGCTAGCACAGATACGCAGTATTTT. This gives the protein CASSLGTSASTDTQYF.

The rearrangement links TRBV6-1 to TRBJ2-7; 9 bases align to TRBD2. Germline CDR1 is MNHNS and CDR2 is SASEGT. The CDR3 runs 15 residues. V was clipped by 2 bases and J by 3 bases; unmatched bases: 5. As DNA, the CDR3 is TGTGCCAGCAGTGAATGGGCGGGAGGGGACTACGAGCAGTACTTC. This codes for CASSEWAGGDYEQYF.

The V and J genes are TRBV4-1 and TRBJ2-1; D not certain. Germline V gene data show CDR1 as MGHRA and CDR2 as YSYEKL. The ends were cut back, 1 base at V and 8 bases at J, with 3 bases in the middle. The CDR3 has 11 amino acids. CDR3 sequence: CASSQAYEQFF. The CDR3 region has the DNA TGCGCCAGCAGCCAAGCCTATGAGCAGTTCTTC.

The CDR3 sequence: CASRKETSGAPNEKLFF. CDR3 bases: TGTGCCAGCAGGAAGGAAACTTCAGGGGCACCTAATGAAAAACTGTTTTTT. The rearrangement uses TRBV7-8 and TRBJ1-4, with D tentatively TRBD1 (6 bases). From germline, CDR1 is SGHVS and CDR2 FQNEAQ. V lost 6 bases, J lost 3 bases, and 20 bases lay in between. This CDR3 is built from 17 residues.

The gene calls are TRBV20-1 and TRBJ1-2; unclear D gene. The V and J ends lost 4 bases and 4 bases respectively, with 4 bases between them. The germline CDR1 and CDR2 sequences are DFQATT and SNEGSKA (reference sequence). CDR3 size: 10 residues. CDR3: CSANGYGYTF. CDR3 in DNA: TGCAGTGCTAACGGCTATGGCTACACCTTC.

This clone was counted a few times. The V call is TRBV6-5, the J call TRBJ2-7; 7 bases are a match to TRBD2. V shed 6 bases and J 5 bases; nucleotides not matched to a gene: 10. Germline V CDR1 and CDR2: MNHEY, SVGAGI. CDR3 length: 14 residues. In nucleotides, the CDR3 is TGTGCCAGCAGGCGGACTAGGTCCGGCGACGAGCAGTACTTC. It codes for CASRRTRSGDEQYF.

The chain is built from TRBV15 and TRBJ2-3, with a tentative D call TRBD2 (5 bases). Germline values: CDR1 LNHNV, CDR2 YYDKDF (reference sequence). The ends were cut back, 0 bases at V and 2 bases at J, with 9 bases in the middle. This CDR3 comprises 15 residues. CDR3 sequence: CATSRERLPTDTQYF. CDR3 bases: TGTGCCACCAGCAGAGAGAGACTACCCACAGATACGCAGTATTTT.

The chain uses TRBV30 and TRBJ1-3; no reliable D call. The CDR3 runs to 15 residues. Looked up from germline, CDR1 is GTSNPN and CDR2 is SVGIG (reference sequence). V dropped 0 bases and J dropped 0 bases, with 9 bases sitting between them. As DNA, the CDR3 is TGTGCCTGGAGTGTAAGCGGGAGCTCTGGAAACACCATATATTTT. It encodes CAWSVSGSSGNTIYF.

This chain uses TRBV5-1 with TRBJ2-7; weak D call: TRBD1 (6 bases). Per the germline V gene, CDR1 is SGHRS and CDR2 is YFSETQ. The CDR3 has 12 residues. Trimming took off 7 bases at V and 5 bases at J, with 13 bases between the two ends. CDR3 DNA: TGCGCCAGCGGGGGCTTGAGAAACGAGCAGTACTTC. This translates into CASGGLRNEQYF.

The chain recombines TRBV15 with TRBJ1-3; TRBD1 aligns across 7 bases. CDR1 and CDR2 (germline): LNHNV, YYDKDF (reference sequence). The CDR3 sequence is 14 residues long. J gave up 7 bases and V 4 bases, and 7 bases lay outside the gene matches. In DNA, the CDR3 is TGTGCCACCAGCACCCCTCCGACAGGGAACACCATATATTTT. Protein product: CATSTPPTGNTIYF. Combining the CDR3 with reference TRBV15 and TRBJ1-3 gives the whole variable domain DAMVIQNPRYQVTQFGKPVTLSCSQTLNHNVMYWYQQKSSQAPKLLFHYYDKDFNNEADTPDNFQSRRPNTSFCFLDIRSPGLGDTAMYLCATSTPPTGNTIYFGEGSWLTVV.

V and J are TRBV27 and TRBJ1-6; 7 bases fit TRBD1. Losses at the gene ends were 6 bases for V and 10 bases for J; bases not matched to a gene: 15. CDR3 length: 16 residues. Germline V lookup: CDR1 MNHEY, CDR2 SMNVEV (reference sequence). This chain's CDR3 is CASRYISDRASSPLHF. The CDR3 coding sequence is TGTGCCAGCAGGTATATTTCCGACAGGGCCTCCTCACCCCTCCACTTT.

The rearrangement joins TRBV7-2 to TRBJ2-2, with 7 bases that match TRBD2. There are 15 residues in the CDR3. From germline, CDR1 is SGHTA and CDR2 FQGNSA. J gave up 5 bases and V 2 bases, and 5 bases lay outside the gene matches. CDR3 protein: CASSLKAGRTGELFF. In DNA form, the CDR3 reads TGTGCCAGCAGCTTAAAAGCGGGAAGGACCGGGGAGCTGTTTTTT.

Turning to this clone: Within the sample, other DNA sequences also encode this same CDR3. The genes are TRBV5-1 and TRBJ2-1; 8 bases agree with TRBD2. This CDR3 has 12 residues. Germline assignment: CDR1 SGHRS and CDR2 YFSETQ. The junction had 2 bases not matched to a gene; V was cut back by 5 bases and J by 7 bases. The CDR3 nucleotides are TGCGCCAGCAGTTCGGGAGGGAATGAGCAGTTCTTC. Translating gives CASSSGGNEQFF.

The gene calls are TRBV5-1 and TRBJ2-3; no reliable D call. The V gene's germline CDR1 is SGHRS and CDR2 YFSETQ. The ends were cut back, 0 bases at V and 5 bases at J, with 4 bases in the middle. This CDR3 spans 12 amino acids. For the CDR3, the DNA is TGCGCCAGCAGCTTGGCGGGAGATACGCAGTATTTT. It codes for CASSLAGDTQYF.